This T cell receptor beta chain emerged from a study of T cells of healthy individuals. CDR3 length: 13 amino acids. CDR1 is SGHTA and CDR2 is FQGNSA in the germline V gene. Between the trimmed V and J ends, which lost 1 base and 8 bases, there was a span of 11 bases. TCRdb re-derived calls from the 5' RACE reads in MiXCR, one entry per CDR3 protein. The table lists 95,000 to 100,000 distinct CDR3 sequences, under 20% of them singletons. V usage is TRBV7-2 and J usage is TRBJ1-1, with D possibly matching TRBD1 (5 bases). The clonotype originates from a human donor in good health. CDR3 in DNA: TGTGCCAGCAGCTTAGTGGCGGGGACGGAAGCTTTCTTT. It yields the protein CASSLVAGTEAFF.